This TCR beta chain emerged from a study of T-cell memory formation after mild COVID-19. Overall study context: TCR clusters were largely donor specific. Whole-study findings and limits: Among CD4+ contracting clones, most were CM and EM, and CD8+ ones EMRA. That cross-reactive memory joined was suggested by some responding clones appearing in pre-infection memory.

Constant-segment primers and 5'RACE yielded cDNA libraries for TCR alpha and TCR beta, each carrying sample barcodes and UMIs. TCRdb used MiXCR to reprocess the 5' RACE reads, holding one entry per CDR3 protein. The sample contains about 100,000 distinct CDR3 sequences, approximately 15% of which appear only once. Turning to this clonotype: Its antigen is still unknown.

Germline values: CDR1 SGHAT, CDR2 FQNNGV. This CDR3 spans 16 amino acids. Trimming cost V 0 bases and J 3 bases, with 15 bases left between them. This TCR was sampled from a man aged 18 to 29 who had mild COVID-19 (a few samples of this study predate the infection). Cell type and time point are not known. The gene calls are TRBV11-2 and TRBJ2-7; D possibly corresponds to TRBD2 (5 bases). Sequencing was performed on PBMCs or a T cell subset sorted from them (not recorded which). The CDR3 is CASSLDEGTSHYEQYF. The DNA for the CDR3 is TGTGCCAGCAGCTTAGATGAGGGAACGAGCCACTACGAGCAGTACTTC.